This T cell receptor beta chain is from a study of spatial heterogeneity in lung cancer. Overall study findings and caveats: Mutation tallies in tumors tracked expanded intratumoral alpha and beta TCR counts.

Time point: sample taken at primary tumor resection. The CDR3 covers 13 residues. Unmatched junction bases numbered 2, after V lost 3 bases and J lost 6 bases. CDR1 SGHTA and CDR2 FQGNSA come from the germline V gene. One entry per CDR3 protein, called by TCRdb with MiXCR from the 5' RACE reads. The table includes about 29,000 distinct CDR3 sequences, approximately 6.5% detected once. This clonotype was seen ten or more times. Its antigen is undetermined. This sequence originates from a male donor with early-stage non-small cell lung cancer. The chain recombines TRBV7-2 with TRBJ1-5; 7 bases match TRBD1. Specimen: lung tumor tissue, collected at surgery. The CDR3 bases are TGTGCCAGCAGCTTTCAGGGGGGTCAGCCCCAGCATTTT. Translation gives CASSFQGGQPQHF.